A selection of T cell receptor beta chains follows, all from one sample in a study of cytomegalovirus exposure and HLA in healthy donors. Sequenced by immunoSEQ multiplex PCR; TCRdb stores in-frame clones only, minus some. The sample lists more than 95,000 clones; over 60% were seen once. Material: PBMCs. Every receptor here comes from a man aged 50 to 60 in good health and CMV-seronegative. The CDR3 runs from the conserved cysteine through the conserved F or W. A D gene is named only where the DNA matches it firmly. Clone sizes are given selectively: once, few, many, or a class where the clone is expanded.

size: -
D: TRBD1
length: 11
V: TRBV5-6
J: TRBJ1-1
DNA: TGTGCCAGCAGCTGGGACAGCGAAGCTTTCTTT
CDR3: CASSWDSEAFF

size: -
D: -
length: 15
V: TRBV4-2
J: TRBJ2-3
DNA: TGTGCCAGCAGCCAGAACCCGGGAATCGGGAACGTGCAGTATTTT
CDR3: CASSQNPGIGNVQYF

size: -
D: -
length: 16
V: TRBV5-5
J: TRBJ1-5
DNA: TGTGCCAGCAGCTTGGGAGGTTCAGCTAGCAATCAGCCCCAGCATTTT
CDR3: CASSLGGSASNQPQHF

size: once
D: -
length: 14
V: TRBV18
J: TRBJ1-5
DNA: TGTGCCAGCGCCCAGGGGTTAAGCAATCAGCCCCAGCATTTT
CDR3: CASAQGLSNQPQHF

size: -
D: -
length: 12
V: TRBV4-2
J: TRBJ2-7
DNA: TGTGCCAGCAGCCAAGGGCTCTACGAGCAGTACTTC
CDR3: CASSQGLYEQYF

size: once
D: -
length: 12
V: TRBV7-9
J: TRBJ2-7
DNA: TGTGCCAGCAGCTTTGGGAGCTACGAGCAGTACTTC
CDR3: CASSFGSYEQYF

size: -
D: -
length: 14
V: TRBV7-8
J: TRBJ1-2
DNA: TGTGCCAGCAGCTTAGGCGGGGGCGACTATGGCTACACCTTC
CDR3: CASSLGGGDYGYTF

size: -
D: -
length: 13
V: TRBV2
J: TRBJ1-1
DNA: TGTGCCAGCCGAGGGTTGTATTACCCTGAAGCTTTCTTT
CDR3: CASRGLYYPEAFF

size: -
D: -
length: 14
V: TRBV6-1
J: TRBJ2-3
DNA: TGTGCCATCCAGAGGCAGGGCGACACAGATACGCAGTATTTT
CDR3: CAIQRQGDTDTQYF

size: few
D: TRBD1
length: 13
V: TRBV6-1
J: TRBJ1-4
DNA: TGTGCCAGCAGTCGGGACAGATATGAAAAACTGTTTTTT
CDR3: CASSRDRYEKLFF

size: -
D: TRBD2
length: 14
V: TRBV6-6
J: TRBJ2-1
DNA: TGTGCCAGCGGCTTAGCGGGGGGGCGTAATGAGCAGTTCTTC
CDR3: CASGLAGGRNEQFF

size: once
D: TRBD1
length: 14
V: TRBV9
J: TRBJ1-6
DNA: TGTGCCAGCAGCCTCCGACAGGGTAATTCACCCCTCCACTTT
CDR3: CASSLRQGNSPLHF

size: -
D: TRBD1
length: 14
V: TRBV5-1
J: TRBJ1-1
DNA: TGCGCCAGCAGCGCCTGGACAGGGGAAACTGAAGCTTTCTTT
CDR3: CASSAWTGETEAFF

size: -
D: TRBD2
length: 15
V: TRBV5-1
J: TRBJ2-3
DNA: TGCGCCAGCAGTCCTAGCGGGGGGGCTGAAGATACGCAGTATTTT
CDR3: CASSPSGGAEDTQYF

size: -
D: -
length: 16
V: TRBV5-4
J: TRBJ1-4
DNA: TGTGCCAGCAGCTCTGGACCGTCGGGGACTAATGAAAAACTGTTTTTT
CDR3: CASSSGPSGTNEKLFF

size: -
D: -
length: 14
V: TRBV19
J: TRBJ1-5
DNA: TGTGCCAGTACCCTGGGGGGGCAGAAACAGCCCCAGCATTTT
CDR3: CASTLGGQKQPQHF

size: -
D: -
length: 15
V: TRBV6-5
J: TRBJ1-1
DNA: TGTGCCAGCAGGTCTCAGGAAAGATTGAACACTGAAGCTTTCTTT
CDR3: CASRSQERLNTEAFF

size: -
D: TRBD1
length: 15
V: TRBV5-1
J: TRBJ2-3
DNA: TGCGCCAGCAGCCTTTTGGGACAGGGGACAGATACGCAGTATTTT
CDR3: CASSLLGQGTDTQYF

size: -
D: -
length: 15
V: TRBV19
J: TRBJ2-1
DNA: TGTGCCAGTAAGCGAGAGCGGTCTTCCTACAATGAGCAGTTCTTC
CDR3: CASKRERSSYNEQFF

size: -
D: TRBD1
length: 14
V: TRBV18
J: TRBJ1-2
DNA: TGTGCCAGCTCCGGGACAGGCTTTAACTATGGCTACACCTTC
CDR3: CASSGTGFNYGYTF

size: -
D: TRBD1
length: 13
V: TRBV7-2
J: TRBJ2-4
DNA: TGTGCCAGCAGCGGACAGGGTTTTAACATTCAGTACTTC
CDR3: CASSGQGFNIQYF

size: -
D: -
length: 10
V: TRBV7-2
J: TRBJ1-6
DNA: TGTGCCAGCGGCAATTCACCCCTCCACTTT
CDR3: CASGNSPLHF

size: -
D: -
length: 14
V: TRBV14
J: TRBJ2-1
DNA: TGTGCCAGCAGCCACATGGCGGTTGGGAATGAGCAGTTCTTC
CDR3: CASSHMAVGNEQFF

size: -
D: TRBD1
length: 15
V: TRBV27
J: TRBJ1-1
DNA: TGTGCCAGCAGCCAGAGACAGGGGAGGAACACTGAAGCTTTCTTT
CDR3: CASSQRQGRNTEAFF

size: -
D: -
length: 15
V: TRBV9
J: TRBJ2-5
DNA: TGTGCCAGCAGCGTTGGTCTAGCGACCCAAGAGACCCAGTACTTC
CDR3: CASSVGLATQETQYF

size: -
D: -
length: 14
V: TRBV7-9
J: TRBJ2-7
DNA: TGTGCCAGCAGCTTAGTGCGGCCCCGGGGCGAGCAGTACTTC
CDR3: CASSLVRPRGEQYF

size: -
D: -
length: 16
V: TRBV5-6
J: TRBJ1-1
DNA: TGTGCCAGCAGCCCCCGGGGGGGGAGGGCGAACACTGAAGCTTTCTTT
CDR3: CASSPRGGRANTEAFF

size: -
D: -
length: 16
V: TRBV4-1
J: TRBJ2-4
DNA: TGCGCCAGCAGCCAACCCGGCAGGGATAGAGAAAACATTCAGTACTTC
CDR3: CASSQPGRDRENIQYF